The rows below give T cell receptor beta chains drawn from one sample of a study of blood T cell repertoires in COVID-19. Some clones are missing from TCRdb's copy, which holds only in-frame ones; the method was immunoSEQ multiplex PCR. Of over 100,000 clones in the sample, approximately 89% were seen once. The sequenced sample was peripheral blood. The source of these receptors is a man aged 35 to 55 with acute or convalescent COVID-19. Both conserved end residues are part of each CDR3. The D gene is left open where the match is weak. For some rows the clone size is stated as once, few or many, or as a class when expanded; others skip it.

CDR3aa,CDR3nt,j_gene,abundance,d_gene,v_gene
CASSRDRGYYGYTF,TGTGCCAGTAGTAGGGACAGGGGTTACTATGGCTACACCTTC,TRBJ1-2,NA,TRBD1,TRBV19
CASSGRGGVQETQYF,TGTGCCAGCAGCGGGAGGGGGGGGGTCCAAGAGACCCAGTACTTC,TRBJ2-5,NA,NA,TRBV5-4
CASSQEENFGEKLFF,TGCGCCAGCAGCCAAGAGGAGAATTTTGGGGAAAAACTGTTTTTT,TRBJ1-4,NA,NA,TRBV4-3
CASSEAQGFQPQHF,TGTGCCAGCAGTGAAGCCCAGGGTTTTCAGCCCCAGCATTTT,TRBJ1-5,NA,NA,TRBV2
CASSVQGGYGYTF,TGTGCCAGCAGCGTACAGGGCGGTTATGGCTACACCTTC,TRBJ1-2,NA,NA,TRBV5-6
CASSLVDSLREEYGNTIYF,TGTGCCAGCAGCTTAGTAGACAGTCTCAGGGAGGAATACGGAAACACCATATATTTT,TRBJ1-3,NA,NA,TRBV7-2
CASSVGQGNEKLFF,TGTGCCAGCAGCGTGGGACAGGGTAATGAAAAACTGTTTTTT,TRBJ1-4,few,TRBD1,TRBV9
CASSLLVAENTGELFF,TGTGCCAGCAGCTTATTGGTAGCGGAAAACACCGGGGAGCTGTTTTTT,TRBJ2-2,NA,NA,TRBV7-6
CASSSRTRSKEDTQYF,TGTGCCAGCAGCTCTAGGACTAGATCCAAGGAAGATACGCAGTATTTT,TRBJ2-3,NA,TRBD2,TRBV4-2
CASSLDSGAEAFF,TGTGCCAGCAGTTTAGACTCCGGGGCTGAAGCTTTCTTT,TRBJ1-1,NA,NA,TRBV12-3/TRBV12-4
CATSDAGQETQYF,TGTGCCACCAGTGACGCAGGCCAAGAGACCCAGTACTTC,TRBJ2-5,NA,NA,TRBV24-1
CASRMPRQGTYEQYF,TGTGCCAGCAGGATGCCGAGACAGGGCACCTACGAGCAGTACTTC,TRBJ2-7,NA,TRBD1,TRBV6-5